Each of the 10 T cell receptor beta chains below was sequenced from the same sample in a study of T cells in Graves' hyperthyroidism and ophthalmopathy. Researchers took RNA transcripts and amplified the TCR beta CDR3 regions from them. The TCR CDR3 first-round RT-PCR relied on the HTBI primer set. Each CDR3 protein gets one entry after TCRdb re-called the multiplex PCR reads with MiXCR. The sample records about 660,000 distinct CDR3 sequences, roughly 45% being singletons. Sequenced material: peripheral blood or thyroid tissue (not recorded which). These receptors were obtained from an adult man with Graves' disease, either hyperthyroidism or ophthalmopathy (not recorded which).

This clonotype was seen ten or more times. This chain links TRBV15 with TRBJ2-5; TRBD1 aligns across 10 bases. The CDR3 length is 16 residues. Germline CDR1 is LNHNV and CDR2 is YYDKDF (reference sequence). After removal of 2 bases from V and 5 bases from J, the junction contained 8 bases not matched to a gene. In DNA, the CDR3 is TGTGCCACCAGCAGACCGCGGGACAGGGGACGGGAGACCCAGTACTTC. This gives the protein CATSRPRDRGRETQYF.

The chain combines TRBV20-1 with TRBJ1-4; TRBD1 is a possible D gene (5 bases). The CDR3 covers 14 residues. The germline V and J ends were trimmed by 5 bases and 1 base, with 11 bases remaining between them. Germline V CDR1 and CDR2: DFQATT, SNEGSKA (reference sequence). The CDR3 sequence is CSAGSGGTNEKLFF. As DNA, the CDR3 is TGCAGTGCTGGGAGCGGGGGAACTAATGAAAAACTGTTTTTT.

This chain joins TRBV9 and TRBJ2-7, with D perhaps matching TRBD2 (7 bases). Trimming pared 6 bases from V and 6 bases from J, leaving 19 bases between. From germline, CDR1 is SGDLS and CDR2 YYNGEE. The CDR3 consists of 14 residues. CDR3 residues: CASTPEGEGREQYF. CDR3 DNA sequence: TGTGCCAGCACCCCGGAGGGGGAGGGCCGCGAGCAGTACTTC. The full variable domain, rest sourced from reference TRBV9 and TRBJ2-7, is DSGVTQTPKHLITATGQRVTLRCSPRSGDLSVYWYQQSLDQGLQFLIQYYNGEERAKGNILERFSAQQFPDLHSELNLSSLELGDSALYFCASTPEGEGREQYFGPGTRLTVT.

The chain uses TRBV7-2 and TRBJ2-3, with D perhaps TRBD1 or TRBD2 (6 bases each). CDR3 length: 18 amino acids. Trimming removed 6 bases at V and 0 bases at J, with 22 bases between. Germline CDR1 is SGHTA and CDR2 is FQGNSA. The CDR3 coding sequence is TGTGCCAGCAGGGTGGGACATGGAGGGGGAACTAGCACAGATACGCAGTATTTT. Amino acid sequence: CASRVGHGGGTSTDTQYF.

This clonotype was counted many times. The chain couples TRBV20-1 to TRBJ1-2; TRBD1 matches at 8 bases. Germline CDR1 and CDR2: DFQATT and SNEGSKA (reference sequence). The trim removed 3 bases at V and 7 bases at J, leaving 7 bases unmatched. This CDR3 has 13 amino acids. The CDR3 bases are TGCAGTGCTAGGCCCCAGGGGGCGGGTGGCTACACCTTC. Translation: CSARPQGAGGYTF.

The CDR3 coding sequence is TGTGCCAGCAGCGTAGCCGGGACGGCTAATGAAAAACTGTTTTTT. This encodes CASSVAGTANEKLFF. The V gene is TRBV9, the J gene TRBJ1-4, with D tentatively TRBD1 (5 bases). The CDR3 covers 15 residues. Trimming left V 0 bases short and J 3 bases short, with 9 bases between. Germline V CDR1 and CDR2: SGDLS, YYNGEE. Variable domain in full (rest from reference TRBV9 and TRBJ1-4): DSGVTQTPKHLITATGQRVTLRCSPRSGDLSVYWYQQSLDQGLQFLIQYYNGEERAKGNILERFSAQQFPDLHSELNLSSLELGDSALYFCASSVAGTANEKLFFGSGTQLSVL.

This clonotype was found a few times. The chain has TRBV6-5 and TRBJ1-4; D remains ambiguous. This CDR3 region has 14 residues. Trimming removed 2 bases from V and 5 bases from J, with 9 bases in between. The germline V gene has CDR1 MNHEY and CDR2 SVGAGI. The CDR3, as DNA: TGTGCCAGCAGTTACCTACCTCCGAATGAAAAACTGTTTTTT. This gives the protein CASSYLPPNEKLFF.

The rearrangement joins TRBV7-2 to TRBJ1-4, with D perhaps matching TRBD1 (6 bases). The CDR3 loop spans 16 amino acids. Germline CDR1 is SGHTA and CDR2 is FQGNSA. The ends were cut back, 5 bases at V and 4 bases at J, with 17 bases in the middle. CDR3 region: CASSQDGGTFNEKLFF. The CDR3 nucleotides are TGTGCCAGCAGCCAAGACGGTGGGACATTTAATGAAAAACTGTTTTTT.

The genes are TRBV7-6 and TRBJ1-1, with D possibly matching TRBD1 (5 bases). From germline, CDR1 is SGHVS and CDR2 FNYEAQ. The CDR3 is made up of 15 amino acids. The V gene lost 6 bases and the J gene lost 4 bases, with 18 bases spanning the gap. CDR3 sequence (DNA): TGTGCCAGCAGGAGGGACTCCCAGCGAGGCACTGAAGCTTTCTTT. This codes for CASRRDSQRGTEAFF.

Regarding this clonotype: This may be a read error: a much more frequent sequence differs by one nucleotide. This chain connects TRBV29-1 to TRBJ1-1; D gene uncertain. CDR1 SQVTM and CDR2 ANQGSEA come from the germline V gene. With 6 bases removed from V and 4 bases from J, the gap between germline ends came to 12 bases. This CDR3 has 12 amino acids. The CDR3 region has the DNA TGCAGCGTGAGCCGGTTGATCACTGAAGCTTTCTTT. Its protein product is CSVSRLITEAFF.